This TCR beta chain was documented in a study of response to subunit inactivated influenza vaccine. Germline CDR1 LGHNA, CDR2 YNFKEQ. This CDR3 is built from 17 residues. J gave up 2 bases and V 2 bases, and 11 bases lay outside the gene matches. Remarks on this clonotype: Its antigen remains unknown.

Findings of the study overall: Authors suggested that a seasonal influenza vaccination recruits few new T cells each time.

In TCRdb, the RT-PCR reads were re-called with MiXCR into one record per CDR3 protein. The sample carries 590,000 or so distinct CDR3 sequences, 12% to 15% recorded once. The sequencing used PBMCs from blood, collected roughly 2 weeks before vaccination. The chain combines TRBV4-2 with TRBJ2-7, with 8 bases that match TRBD1. The sequence was obtained from a middle-aged man who received an inactivated influenza vaccine. CDR3 protein: CASSQTSGTGHPYEQYF. CDR3 DNA: TGTGCCAGCAGCCAAACCTCCGGGACAGGCCATCCCTACGAGCAGTACTTC.